The 8 T cell receptor beta chains presented below share a single source sample, sequenced in a study of beta chain features in type 1 diabetes. Every isolated RNA sample was fully reverse transcribed, so sequencing captured expressed TCRB transcripts. Some clones are missing from TCRdb's copy, which holds only in-frame ones; the method was immunoSEQ multiplex PCR. The sample consists of fewer than 150,000 clones, 6.9% of them appearing once. Sequencing was performed on central memory CD4+ T cells from blood. The source is a woman aged 25-40 years in good health.

This clone occurred a few times. The rearrangement uses TRBV9 and TRBJ2-2, with a possible D match to TRBD1 (5 bases). V lost 6 bases to trimming and J lost 5 bases, with 14 bases between them. Germline V gene data show CDR1 as SGDLS and CDR2 as YYNGEE. This CDR3 has 14 amino acids. The DNA for the CDR3 is TGTGCCAGCAAAGCAGGGTCTCGTACCGGGGAGCTGTTTTTT. Translating it yields CASKAGSRTGELFF.

The rearrangement uses TRBV7-9 and TRBJ2-3; 9 nucleotides agree with TRBD2. The CDR3 spans 16 residues. After removal of 2 bases from V and 6 bases from J, the junction contained 9 bases not matched to a gene. Per the germline V gene, CDR1 is SEHNR and CDR2 is FQNEAQ (reference sequence). The CDR3 sequence is CASSLPYPGTSDTQYF. The DNA for the CDR3 is TGTGCCAGCAGCTTACCGTACCCCGGGACTAGCGATACGCAGTATTTT.

In this sample, this clone turned up a few times. V and J are TRBV19 and TRBJ2-2; 14 nucleotides agree with TRBD2. In germline, CDR1 is LNHDA, CDR2 SQIVND (reference sequence). This CDR3 spans 17 amino acids. The J segment lost 3 bases and the V segment lost 5 bases, leaving 5 bases of the junction unmatched. The CDR3 DNA reads as TGTGCCAGTAGTGTGGGACTAGCGGGAGTGTACACCGGGGAGCTGTTTTTT. Protein sequence: CASSVGLAGVYTGELFF. Supplemented by reference TRBV19 and TRBJ2-2, the full variable domain reads DGGITQSPKYLFRKEGQNVTLSCEQNLNHDAMYWYRQDPGQGLRLIYYSQIVNDFQKGDIAEGYSVSREKKESFPLTVTSAQKNPTAFYLCASSVGLAGVYTGELFFGEGSRLTVL.

There are a few counts of this clone. The chain recombines TRBV30 with TRBJ2-5; the match to TRBD2 covers 14 bases. This CDR3 is built from 16 residues. The germline V gene has CDR1 GTSNPN and CDR2 SVGIG (reference sequence). Trimming at V came to 1 base and at J to 5 bases, leaving 6 bases not matched to a gene. The CDR3 spells CAWSGATSGRAETQYF. CDR3 sequence (DNA): TGTGCCTGGAGTGGGGCGACTAGCGGGAGGGCTGAGACCCAGTACTTC. Full variable domain (outside the CDR3, taken from reference TRBV30 and TRBJ2-5): SQTIHQWPATLVQPVGSPLSLECTVEGTSNPNLYWYRQAAGRGLQLLFYSVGIGQISSEVPQNLSASRPQDRQFILSSKKLLLSDSGFYLCAWSGATSGRAETQYFGPGTRLLVL.

The chain recombines TRBV4-2 with TRBJ2-1; TRBD2 matches at 9 bases. Trimming took 0 bases from V and 4 from J; bases not matched to a gene: 7. The CDR3 covers 17 residues. Per the germline V gene, CDR1 is LGHNA and CDR2 is YNFKEQ. CDR3 nucleotides: TGTGCCAGCAGCCAAGATCCCGGGACTAGCCAATACAATGAGCAGTTCTTC. As protein: CASSQDPGTSQYNEQFF.

J is TRBJ2-3 and V is TRBV9; D is unclear. V shed 4 bases and J shed 3 bases, with 6 bases lying between them. Germline values: CDR1 SGDLS, CDR2 YYNGEE. The CDR3 has 12 residues. The CDR3 spells CASSPTTDTQYF. In nucleotides, the CDR3 is TGTGCCAGCAGCCCCACAACAGATACGCAGTATTTT.

This clone was detected only a few times. The chain uses TRBV30 and TRBJ2-1, with TRBD2 matching 8 bases. This CDR3 region has 16 residues. V dropped 3 bases and J dropped 6; count of bases not matched to a gene: 13. Germline lookup yields CDR1 GTSNPN and CDR2 SVGIG (reference sequence). The CDR3 nucleotides are TGTGCCTGGAGCCCGATCCCGGGACTAGGTGGCAATGAGCAGTTCTTC. Protein: CAWSPIPGLGGNEQFF.

The rearrangement links TRBV19 to TRBJ1-5, with 7 bases identical to TRBD1. The germline CDR1 and CDR2 sequences are LNHDA and SQIVND (reference sequence). The CDR3 is 16 residues long. With 4 bases clipped from V and 3 bases from J, the junction kept 9 bases outside the gene matches. The CDR3 sequence is CASSNEGTDPNQPQHF. The CDR3 nucleotides read TGTGCCAGTAGTAACGAAGGGACAGATCCCAATCAGCCCCAGCATTTT.